This TCR beta chain derives from a study of regulatory T cells in long-lasting Graves disease. Overall study findings and caveats: The work looked only at peripheral blood and did not look at thyroid tissue. More public clonotypes were shared by persistent patients (about 2,700) than by new patients (about 1,000).

This clonotype was counted many times. What it binds is unknown. Documented time point: newly diagnosed GD, antithyroid drugs for less than 3 months. Researchers made the TCR library from RNA that was extracted from PBMCs. With 6 bases clipped from V and 2 bases from J, the junction kept 7 bases outside the gene matches. The CDR3 loop spans 15 amino acids. Germline CDR1 reads SNHLY; CDR2 reads FYNNEI. The authors built TCR beta libraries using iRepertoire HTBI primers and Arm-PCR of CDR3 regions. TCRdb itself ran the multiplex PCR reads through MiXCR, one entry per CDR3 protein. Here the sample spans roughly 560,000 distinct CDR3 sequences, about 12% being singletons. These data also formed part of another study, on T cells in Graves' hyperthyroidism and ophthalmopathy. This second study notes: With the HTBI primer set, the TCR CDR3 went through a first round of RT-PCR. A model of 13 V-J pairs discriminated ophthalmopathy from stable hyperthyroidism.

The rearrangement links TRBV2 to TRBJ2-3, with TRBD1 matching over 8 bases. This TCR was sampled from a woman younger than 45 with Graves disease. Material: peripheral blood mononuclear cells (PBMCs), obtained at new diagnosis, from a patient treated with antithyroid drugs. Written as DNA, the CDR3 is TGTGCCAGCAGCGGACAGGGAGTCCCCACAGATACGCAGTATTTT. Translation: CASSGQGVPTDTQYF.